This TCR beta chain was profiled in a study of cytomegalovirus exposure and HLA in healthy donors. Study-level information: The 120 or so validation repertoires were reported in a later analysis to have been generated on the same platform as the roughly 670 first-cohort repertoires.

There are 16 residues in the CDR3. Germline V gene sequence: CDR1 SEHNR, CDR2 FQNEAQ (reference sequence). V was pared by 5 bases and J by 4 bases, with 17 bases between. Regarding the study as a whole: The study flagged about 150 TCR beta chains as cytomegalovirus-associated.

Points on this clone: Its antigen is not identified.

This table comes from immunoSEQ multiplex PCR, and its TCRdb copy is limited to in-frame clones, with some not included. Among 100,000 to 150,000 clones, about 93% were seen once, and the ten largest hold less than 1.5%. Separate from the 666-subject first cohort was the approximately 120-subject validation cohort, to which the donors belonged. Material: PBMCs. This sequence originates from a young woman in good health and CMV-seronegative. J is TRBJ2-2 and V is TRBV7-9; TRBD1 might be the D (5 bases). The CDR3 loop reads CASSQTGHPGTGELFF. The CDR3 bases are TGTGCCAGCAGCCAAACAGGCCATCCGGGCACCGGGGAGCTGTTTTTT.